A single sample gave rise to the 5 T cell receptor beta chains below, sequenced in a study of T cells after yellow fever vaccination (dated by TCRdb to between 2018 and 2021). Reading the label with the study, this specimen's treatment or condition is: live attenuated yellow fever vaccine strain. Receptors were amplified or captured by 5' RACE. The reads were generated on an Illumina HiSeq 2500. TCRdb reanalyzed the raw reads on its own, using fastp at Q25 for trimming and MiXCR for clone calling, and kept in-frame beta chains. One record per CDR3 amino acid sequence lists the most common genes and DNA. The sample table shows 550,000 to 750,000 distinct CDR3 sequences, and approximately 12% are seen once. Over 13% of the sample comes from the top ten. The sample here was PBMCs, taken on the day of the yellow fever booster vaccination. The receptors shown here come from a man aged 25-45 years who received the YFV17D yellow fever vaccine.

The V and J genes are TRBV28 and TRBJ1-2; D not resolved. Trimming pared 3 bases from V and 2 bases from J, leaving 7 bases between. The CDR3 is made up of 13 amino acids. Germline V gives CDR1 MDHEN, CDR2 SYDVKM. CDR3 region: CASSLGWNYGYTF. For the CDR3, the DNA is TGTGCCAGCAGTTTGGGGTGGAACTATGGCTACACCTTC.

The V and J genes are TRBV5-1 and TRBJ2-5; the match to TRBD2 covers 13 bases. Germline loops: CDR1 SGHRS, CDR2 YFSETQ. The CDR3 contains 18 residues. V trimming: 2 bases; J trimming: 3 bases; junction bases outside the gene matches: 10. The CDR3 loop reads CASSFGLAGEGRKETQYF. As DNA, the CDR3 is TGCGCCAGCAGCTTCGGACTAGCGGGAGAGGGGCGGAAAGAGACCCAGTACTTC.

This clonotype was found a few times. The rearrangement links TRBV12-3 or TRBV12-4 to TRBJ1-6, with D tentatively TRBD1 (5 bases). The ends were cut back, 10 bases at V and 5 bases at J, with 15 bases in the middle. The CDR3 spans 14 residues. This CDR3 is CATSTWGDNSPLHF. The CDR3, as DNA: TGTGCCACGTCCACCTGGGGCGATAATTCACCCCTCCACTTT.

This rearrangement joins TRBV5-1 to TRBJ2-2; TRBD2 aligns across 7 bases. This CDR3 region has 16 residues. CDR1 is SGHRS and CDR2 is YFSETQ in the germline V gene. V shed 6 bases, J shed 2 bases, and the junction held 10 bases outside the gene matches. The CDR3 nucleotides are TGCGCCAGCATTTCCGGGACTACTATAAACACCGGGGAGCTGTTTTTT. Translating it yields CASISGTTINTGELFF.

The genes are TRBV19 and TRBJ2-6; D might be TRBD2 (6 bases). Per germline, CDR1 LNHDA and CDR2 SQIVND (reference sequence). Between the trimmed V and J ends, which lost 5 bases and 2 bases, there was a span of 13 bases. This CDR3 region has 16 residues. This CDR3 reads CASSYRGEAGANVLTF. DNA of the CDR3: TGTGCCAGTAGTTATCGTGGGGAGGCTGGGGCCAACGTCCTGACTTTC.